A single sample gave rise to the 23 T cell receptor beta chains below, sequenced in a study of T cell clonality in common variable immunodeficiency. The method was immunoSEQ multiplex PCR; TCRdb's version includes in-frame clones alone and lacks a portion of them. The sample yields tens of thousands of clones, without any singletons. The specimen sequenced was peripheral blood mononuclear cells. The source of these receptors is a person aged 18 to 69 in good health.

This clone showed up many times. The read ends 3 residues before the CDR3 terminus; that terminus is restored from the germline J gene. This sequence joins TRBV28 and TRBJ2-1, with 9 positions matching TRBD1. The ends lost 7 bases at V and 8 bases at J; junction bases unmatched: 9. There are 14 residues in the CDR3. From germline, CDR1 is MDHEN and CDR2 SYDVKM. Partial CDR3 DNA: TGTGCCAGCACCCCCCGGACAGGGGCGGATGAG. Translating it yields CASTPRTGADE. The whole CDR3 sequence reads CASTPRTGADEQFF.

This clone has at least ten counts. The CDR3 is CASSPGQGNQPQHF. Incomplete CDR3 DNA: TGTGCCAGCTCACCGGGACAGGGGAATCAGCCC. The V call is TRBV18, the J call TRBJ1-5; 10 bases fit TRBD1. The read finishes 3 residues shy of the CDR3 end, and the germline J gene is used to complete it. The V segment lost 3 bases and the J segment 4 bases; nucleotides outside the gene matches: 0. The CDR3 length is 14 residues. The germline V gene encodes CDR1 KGHSH and CDR2 LQKENI.

This clone was seen repeatedly, ten times or more. The DNA ends 3 residues before the CDR3 does, and the rest of the CDR3 is filled in from the germline J gene. This rearrangement joins TRBV2 to TRBJ1-5; TRBD1 might be the D (5 bases). Germline V gene data show CDR1 as SNHLY and CDR2 as FYNNEI. This CDR3 region has 13 residues. Trimming cost V 6 bases and J 9 bases, with 15 bases left between them. The CDR3 spells CASRETSGGPQHF. The sequenced part of the CDR3 DNA is TGTGCCAGCAGGGAGACTAGCGGGGGGCCC.

The sample holds many counts of this clone. Partial CDR3 DNA: TGTGCCAGCAGCTTGATCAGCTCTGGGGCCAACGTC. Its translation: CASSLISSGANV. The whole CDR3 protein reads CASSLISSGANVLTF. The gene calls are TRBV5-6 and TRBJ2-6; no definite D call. The read terminates 3 residues ahead of where the CDR3 ends, so the germline J gene completes it. CDR1 SGHDT and CDR2 YYEEEE come from the germline V gene. V was cut by 1 base and J by 0 bases, with 5 bases left in between. This CDR3 region has 15 residues.

This clone was recorded many times. One junction end does not reproduce the germline sequence, and a read error may be involved. Coverage ceases 3 residues before the CDR3 finishes, and the germline J gene fills in the end. The J gene is TRBJ2-5, the V gene TRBV4-2, with D tentatively TRBD2 (5 bases). CDR3 length: 15 residues. Germline loops: CDR1 LGHNA, CDR2 YNFKEQ. The CDR3 reads CASSQDLGDGETQYF. The DNA read from the CDR3 is TGCGCCAGCAGCCAAGATCTCGGGGATGGGGAGACC.

This clone was detected ten times or more. The read terminates 3 residues before the CDR3 end, so the remaining end is supplied by the germline J gene. This rearrangement joins TRBV30 to TRBJ2-5; D not certain. This CDR3 contains 12 residues. V was cut by 2 bases and J by 4 bases, with 8 bases left in between. Germline CDR1 and CDR2: GTSNPN and SVGIG (reference sequence). Here the CDR3 reads CAWSFGRETQYF. Partial CDR3 DNA: TGTGCCTGGAGTTTTGGTAGAGAGACC.

This clone was counted a few times. The read falls 3 residues short of the CDR3 end, and the missing part is taken from the germline J gene. This chain connects TRBV18 to TRBJ2-3; D unresolved. The germline CDR1 and CDR2 sequences are KGHSH and LQKENI. The CDR3 extends over 12 amino acids. CDR3 in amino acids: CASSPSEETQYF. The part of the CDR3 DNA that was read is TGTGCCAGCTCACCGAGCGAAGAGACG.

This clone was counted ten times or more. The sequenced fragment ends 3 residues before the CDR3 boundary, so the rest is inferred from the germline J gene. The sample holds other DNA sequences that translate to the same CDR3. The V and J genes are TRBV2 and TRBJ2-3; 8 nucleotides agree with TRBD2. V gave up 3 bases and J gave up 4 bases; unmatched junction bases: 9. CDR1 is SNHLY and CDR2 is FYNNEI in the germline V gene. The CDR3 has 16 amino acids. The CDR3: CASSERRGAPSDTQYF. The sequenced CDR3 bases are TGTGCCAGCAGTGAGCGGCGGGGGGCCCCTTCAGATACG.

The sample holds many counts of this clone. The CDR3 end is not reached by the read, which stops 3 residues before it; the germline J gene fills it in. V and J are TRBV12-3 or TRBV12-4 and TRBJ2-7; 9 positions match TRBD1. This CDR3 contains 16 residues. The V gene end was trimmed by 5 bases and the J gene end by 2 bases; junction bases not matched to a gene: 10. CDR3 bases read: TGTGCCAGCAGTCGCGCCGGACAGGGGTGGCCCTACGAG. This codes for CASSRAGQGWPYE. The full CDR3 protein reads CASSRAGQGWPYEQYF.

The sequenced CDR3 bases are TGTGCCAGTAGTACTCCCATTAGCAATCAGCCG. Its protein is CASSTPISNQP. From start to end, the CDR3 is CASSTPISNQPQYF. The V and J genes are TRBV19 and TRBJ2-3; D remains ambiguous. The read falls 3 residues short of the CDR3 end, and the missing part is taken from the germline J gene. The CDR3 totals 14 residues. Germline CDR1 and CDR2: LNHDA and SQIVND (reference sequence). The variable domain in full, completed from reference TRBV19 and TRBJ2-3, reads DGGITQSPKYLFRKEGQNVTLSCEQNLNHDAMYWYRQDPGQGLRLIYYSQIVNDFQKGDIAEGYSVSREKKESFPLTVTSAQKNPTAFYLCASSTPISNQPQYFGPGTRLTVL.

This clone showed up many times. Sequencing ends 3 residues short of the CDR3 end; the germline J gene provides the rest. The V and J genes are TRBV30 and TRBJ2-7; 9 nucleotides match TRBD1. CDR3 length: 15 amino acids. V trimming: 0 bases; J trimming: 3 bases; junction bases outside the gene matches: 6. Germline V CDR1 and CDR2: GTSNPN, SVGIG (reference sequence). Incomplete CDR3 DNA: TGTGCCTGGAGTGTAGGGGACAGGGCCGTCTACGAG. Translating it yields CAWSVGDRAVYE. The whole CDR3 protein reads CAWSVGDRAVYEQYF.

In its sample, this clone was seen many times. Read coverage stops 3 residues before the CDR3 terminus; the germline J gene supplies the remainder. V is TRBV30 and J is TRBJ2-3, with 8 bases lining up with TRBD2. Germline V lookup: CDR1 GTSNPN, CDR2 SVGIG (reference sequence). The V segment lost 2 bases and the J segment 2 bases; nucleotides outside the gene matches: 6. The CDR3 consists of 15 residues. CDR3 DNA (partial): TGTGCCTGGAGTCCGGGACTAGAGATCACAGATACG. Its protein is CAWSPGLEITDT. The full CDR3 protein reads CAWSPGLEITDTQYF.

This clone was observed many times. Sequencing ends 3 residues short of the CDR3 end; the germline J gene provides the rest. The chain couples TRBV20-1 to TRBJ1-5, with 7 bases identical to TRBD1. Unmatched junction bases numbered 4, after V lost 3 bases and J lost 5 bases. The CDR3 is 13 residues long. Looked up from germline, CDR1 is DFQATT and CDR2 is SNEGSKA (reference sequence). Partial CDR3 DNA: TGCAGTGCTAGGGGGAGGGGGCATCAGCCC. Encoded protein: CSARGRGHQP. The entire CDR3 sequence reads CSARGRGHQPQHF.

This clone was seen many times. The read falls 3 residues short of the CDR3 end, and the missing part is taken from the germline J gene. The genes are TRBV20-1 and TRBJ2-3; TRBD2 matches at 10 bases. This CDR3 comprises 15 residues. In germline, CDR1 is DFQATT, CDR2 SNEGSKA (reference sequence). Trimming removed 1 base from V and 6 bases from J; junction bases left unmatched: 7. The CDR3 reads CSARAGTSVSDTQYF. The sequenced part of the CDR3 DNA is TGCAGTGCTAGAGCAGGGACTAGCGTTTCGGATACG.

In this sample, this clone turned up many times. Sequencing ends 3 residues short of the CDR3 end; the germline J gene provides the rest. The V and J genes are TRBV6-1 and TRBJ1-2, with 7 positions matching TRBD1. Germline loops: CDR1 MNHNS, CDR2 SASEGT. V gave up 4 bases and J gave up 1 base; unmatched junction bases: 6. This CDR3 region has 15 residues. CDR3 residues: CASSGKRQGNYGYTF. The covered CDR3 bases are TGTGCCAGCAGTGGAAAGAGACAGGGTAACTATGGC.

This clone has only a few counts. CDR3 DNA (partial): TGTGCCAGCTCACCAGGCCCAGGGGTGCTTGAA. Protein: CASSPGPGVLE. The entire CDR3 reads CASSPGPGVLEAFF. The chain employs TRBV18 and TRBJ1-1; D is perhaps TRBD1 (6 bases). The sequenced fragment ends 3 residues before the CDR3 boundary, so the rest is inferred from the germline J gene. V lost 2 bases, J lost 7 bases, and 14 bases lay in between. Germline CDR1 is KGHSH and CDR2 is LQKENI. This CDR3 region has 14 residues.

This clone was seen repeatedly, ten times or more. The read ends 3 residues early relative to the CDR3; the germline J gene fills the gap. The chain recombines TRBV5-1 with TRBJ1-2; 10 bases match TRBD1. After removal of 5 bases from V and 0 bases from J, the junction contained 7 bases not matched to a gene. The CDR3 is made up of 16 amino acids. CDR1 and CDR2 from the germline V gene are SGHRS and YFSETQ. CDR3: CASSTGQGISNYGYTF. The sequenced part of the CDR3 DNA is TGCGCCAGCAGTACGGGACAGGGGATTTCTAACTATGGC. Filled out from reference TRBV5-1 and TRBJ1-2, the complete variable domain reads KAGVTQTPRYLIKTRGQQVTLSCSPISGHRSVSWYQQTPGQGLQFLFEYFSETQRNKGNFPGRFSGRQFSNSRSEMNVSTLELGDSALYLCASSTGQGISNYGYTFGSGTRLTVV.

This clone was picked up many times. The read finishes 3 residues shy of the CDR3 end, and the germline J gene is used to complete it. The chain uses TRBV4-2 and TRBJ1-4; D not certain. This CDR3 region has 13 residues. Germline CDR1 reads LGHNA; CDR2 reads YNFKEQ. V was cut by 0 bases and J by 6 bases, with 5 bases left in between. Partial CDR3 DNA: TGTGCCAGCAGCCAAGATCAGGATGAAAAA. Translating it yields CASSQDQDEK. In full, the CDR3 is CASSQDQDEKLFF.

The table lists this clone with many counts. The DNA ends 3 residues before the CDR3 does, and the rest of the CDR3 is filled in from the germline J gene. V and J are TRBV10-3 and TRBJ2-3; D might be TRBD1 (6 bases). Germline CDR1 ENHRY, CDR2 SYGVKD. The CDR3 is made up of 15 amino acids. V dropped 0 bases and J dropped 6 bases, with 13 bases sitting between them. CDR3 sequence: CAISESWAGADTQYF. Partial CDR3 DNA: TGTGCCATCAGTGAGTCATGGGCAGGGGCTGATACG.

This clone appeared many times. The read finishes 3 residues shy of the CDR3 end, and the germline J gene is used to complete it. The V call is TRBV5-1, the J call TRBJ2-7; the D gene is possibly TRBD2 (5 bases). The V and J ends lost 0 bases and 2 bases respectively, with 9 bases between them. CDR3 length: 14 amino acids. CDR1 SGHRS and CDR2 YFSETQ come from the germline V gene. The CDR3 sequence is CASSLGTDTYEQYF. The CDR3 DNA, read in part, is TGCGCCAGCAGCTTGGGGACTGACACCTACGAG.

Ten or more counts support this clone. The CDR3 end lies 3 residues beyond the end of the read and is filled in from the germline J gene. The chain employs TRBV6-1 and TRBJ1-5; 7 positions agree with TRBD1. V trimming: 4 bases; J trimming: 3 bases; junction bases outside the gene matches: 9. The CDR3 runs to 16 residues. CDR1 is MNHNS and CDR2 is SASEGT in the germline V gene. CDR3 DNA (partial): TGTGCCAGCAGTGCCTTCCGGGACAGTAACAATCAGCCC. It encodes CASSAFRDSNNQP. The full-length CDR3 reads as CASSAFRDSNNQPQHF.

This clone occurred many times. Read coverage stops 3 residues before the CDR3 terminus; the germline J gene supplies the remainder. The V call is TRBV2, the J call TRBJ1-1, with a weak D call TRBD1 (5 bases). Germline V gives CDR1 SNHLY, CDR2 FYNNEI. The CDR3 has 14 residues. Here the CDR3 reads CASSEALRRVGAFF. CDR3 DNA (partial): TGTGCCAGCAGTGAAGCGCTTCGCAGGGTTGGA.

In its sample, this clone was seen many times. Sequencing ends 3 residues short of the CDR3 end; the germline J gene provides the rest. The genes are TRBV7-2 and TRBJ1-4; weak D call: TRBD1 (5 bases). The CDR3 consists of 12 residues. CDR1 SGHTA and CDR2 FQGNSA come from the germline V gene. CDR3 DNA, as far as it was read: TGTGCCAGCAGCCAGGGCCCGGTGGAA. Its protein product is CASSQGPVE. The complete CDR3 sequence is CASSQGPVELFF.